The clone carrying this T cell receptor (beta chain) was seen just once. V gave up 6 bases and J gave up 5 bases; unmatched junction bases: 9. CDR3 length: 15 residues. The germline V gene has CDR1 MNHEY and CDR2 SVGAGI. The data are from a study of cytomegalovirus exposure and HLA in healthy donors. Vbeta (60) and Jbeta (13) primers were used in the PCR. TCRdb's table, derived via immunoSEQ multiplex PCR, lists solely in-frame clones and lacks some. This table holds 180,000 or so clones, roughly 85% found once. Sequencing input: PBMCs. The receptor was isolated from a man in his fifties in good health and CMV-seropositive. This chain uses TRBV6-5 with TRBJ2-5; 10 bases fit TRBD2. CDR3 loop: CASSLSGGLGETQYF. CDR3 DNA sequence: TGTGCCAGCAGCCTTAGCGGGGGGCTGGGGGAGACCCAGTACTTC.